Listed below are T cell receptor beta chains from one sample, sequenced in a study of blood T cell repertoires in COVID-19. The method was immunoSEQ multiplex PCR; TCRdb's version includes in-frame clones alone and lacks a portion of them. The table shows tens of thousands of clones, with roughly 88% occurring only once. What was sequenced was peripheral blood. Receptor source: a human donor in a cohort sampled during active COVID-19. Both conserved end residues are part of each CDR3.

J gene | V gene | CDR3 protein
TRBJ1-3 | TRBV6-5 | CASSYDPRNSGNTIYF
TRBJ2-1 | TRBV9 | CASSVGLLAGEGNEQFF
TRBJ1-1 | TRBV5-6 | CASSLGSSRTEAFF
TRBJ2-7 | TRBV28 | CASSTGGASRYEQYF
TRBJ1-5 | TRBV18 | CASSPPGESNQPQHF
TRBJ2-7 | TRBV6-2/TRBV6-3 | CASSKDRDNLAYEQYF
TRBJ2-3 | TRBV6-2/TRBV6-3 | CASSTRDSGASDTQYF
TRBJ2-3 | TRBV5-1 | CASSLLGQREGTQYF
TRBJ2-1 | TRBV2 | CASSGRGSSYNEQFF
TRBJ1-3 | TRBV7-9 | CASSPPGGANSGNTIYF
TRBJ2-7 | TRBV28 | CASSLGTAYEQYF
TRBJ1-2 | TRBV2 | CASRAEYGYTF
TRBJ2-1 | TRBV2 | CASSEASLAGKKFF
TRBJ1-2 | TRBV19 | CASSTRDRGSGYTF
TRBJ2-2 | TRBV7-2 | CASSLSASGITGELFF
TRBJ2-7 | TRBV2 | CASRGLSYEQYF
TRBJ2-5 | TRBV2 | CASSQGANQETQYF
TRBJ1-1 | TRBV28 | CASSFFGGGIKTEAFF
TRBJ2-5 | TRBV11-3 | CASSSEETQYF
TRBJ2-1 | TRBV29-1 | CSVVGQGYNEQFF
TRBJ2-1 | TRBV2 | CASSEGLAGGNEQFF
TRBJ1-4 | TRBV28 | CASNSQGAAEKLFF
TRBJ1-1 | TRBV27 | CASSDRGRNTEAFF
TRBJ2-7 | TRBV6-5 | CASRKGQKDSYEQYF
TRBJ1-2 | TRBV19 | CASSTTRALSYGYTF
TRBJ2-2 | TRBV7-2 | CASSSQAKNTGELFF
TRBJ2-3 | TRBV29-1 | CSVERSSDLDTQYF
TRBJ2-1 | TRBV7-9 | CASSLAGGVNEQFF
TRBJ1-5 | TRBV28 | CASTGGNNQPQHF
TRBJ1-5 | TRBV7-3 | CASLKTGPHQPQHF
TRBJ2-7 | TRBV2 | CASRQSNYEQYF
TRBJ1-2 | TRBV27 | CASRKTGDYGYTF
TRBJ2-1 | TRBV7-2 | CASSSLAGGGEQFF
TRBJ2-3 | TRBV5-6 | CASSYGLMATDTQYF
TRBJ2-2 | TRBV19 | CASSKGTGNTGELFF
TRBJ1-5 | TRBV27 | CASSPGTALPSNQPQHF
TRBJ1-3 | TRBV5-1 | CASSSGTGGNTIYF
TRBJ2-7 | TRBV6-5 | CASRYRETGVYEQYF
TRBJ2-1 | TRBV27 | CASRQGLAGDNEQFF
TRBJ1-2 | TRBV29-1 | CSVRLTSGFGYTF
TRBJ2-3 | TRBV28 | CASSFTGRGDTQYF
TRBJ2-3 | TRBV28 | CASRRPGLAGGRTDTQYF
TRBJ2-6 | TRBV15 | CATSREYRVGANVLTF
TRBJ1-1 | TRBV6-2/TRBV6-3 | CASSYLLNTEAFF
TRBJ2-2 | TRBV7-3 | CASGGRANTGELFF
TRBJ2-1 | TRBV10-3 | CAISEPSGRPKGNEQFF
TRBJ1-1 | TRBV29-1 | CSATPGTANTEAFF
TRBJ1-2 | TRBV28 | CATQGYNYGYTF
TRBJ2-7 | TRBV9 | CASSVGQGPLYEQYF
TRBJ2-7 | TRBV5-4 | CASSLAGSYEQYF
TRBJ2-5 | TRBV4-3 | CASSQDTTGVGTQYF
TRBJ2-5 | TRBV19 | CASSMGTGGIGETQYF
TRBJ2-3 | TRBV9 | CASSVTGDPDTQYF
TRBJ2-1 | TRBV9 | CASSVSLWVARNEQFF